This is a list of T cell receptor beta chains from one sample in a study of lymphopenia after photon versus proton radiotherapy. Sequenced by immunoSEQ multiplex PCR; TCRdb stores in-frame clones only, minus some. The repertoire has 65,000 to 85,000 clones, around 92% of them found once; the top ten carry 2.2%. The source was peripheral blood, collected from a patient treated with photon-based radiotherapy. The receptors originated from a woman aged 35 to 49 with cholangiocarcinoma. Each CDR3 is given with its conserved first and last residue. A D gene is named only where the DNA matches it firmly. Only part of the rows carry a size: once, few, many, or a class if the clone is expanded.

V gene	J gene	clone size	D gene	CDR3 DNA	CDR3 protein
TRBV7-9	TRBJ2-7	NA	NA	TGTGCCAGCAGCCCGGACGTTTCAGTCGAGCAGTACTTC	CASSPDVSVEQYF
TRBV5-4	TRBJ2-3	NA	TRBD1	TGTGCCAGCAGGGCCGAGACAGGGGCCAGTGGTACGCAGTATTTT	CASRAETGASGTQYF
TRBV7-2	TRBJ1-3	NA	NA	TGTGCCAGCAGCCTTGCCCTAGGCCGAAACACCATATATTTT	CASSLALGRNTIYF
TRBV30	TRBJ2-3	NA	TRBD1	TGTGCCTGCCAGGGGGCGGCCACAGATACGCAGTATTTT	CACQGAATDTQYF
TRBV7-8	TRBJ2-2	NA	NA	TGTGCCAGCAGCTTGCGGCTGGAGGGGGCCGGGGAGCTGTTTTTT	CASSLRLEGAGELFF
TRBV5-1	TRBJ2-3	NA	NA	TGCGCCAGCAGCTTGGAACAGCCACTCACAGATACGCAGTATTTT	CASSLEQPLTDTQYF
TRBV28	TRBJ2-7	NA	NA	TGTGCCAGCAGCCAGGACTGGACCTTGCTATACGAGCAGTACTTC	CASSQDWTLLYEQYF
TRBV9	TRBJ1-3	NA	NA	TGCGCCAGCAGCAGCGGACGAAAAGGCATATATTTT	CASSSGRKGIYF
TRBV4-3	TRBJ2-7	NA	NA	TGCGCCAGCAGCGGAGTTTGGGGGTCGGACGAGCAGTACTTC	CASSGVWGSDEQYF
TRBV6-6	TRBJ2-7	NA	NA	TGTGCCAGCAGTTACGAAGCGGGTGTCTCCTACGAGCAGTACTTC	CASSYEAGVSYEQYF
TRBV30	TRBJ1-2	NA	TRBD1	TGTGCCTGGAACAGGGGGGTTGTTGGAGGCTACACCTTC	CAWNRGVVGGYTF
TRBV2	TRBJ2-2	NA	TRBD2	TGTGCCAGCAGTGAAACGTTAGCGGGAGCGAGCGGGGAGCTGTTTTTT	CASSETLAGASGELFF
TRBV30	TRBJ2-1	NA	NA	TGTGCCTGGAGTGTATCTTACACCAATGAGCAGTTCTTC	CAWSVSYTNEQFF
TRBV9	TRBJ2-7	NA	NA	TGTGCCAGCAGCCCAGCTGCCACCACCTACGAGCAGTACTTC	CASSPAATTYEQYF
TRBV19	TRBJ1-2	NA	NA	TGTGCCAGCCATTACCAGGACCGAGGGAATGGCTACACCTTC	CASHYQDRGNGYTF
TRBV10-1	TRBJ2-3	NA	TRBD2	TGCGCCAGCAGTGAGTCGGCTAGCGGGGGAGTAGATACGCAGTATTTT	CASSESASGGVDTQYF
TRBV2	TRBJ1-2	few	NA	TGTGCCAGCAGTGAGTGGTATGGCTACACCTTC	CASSEWYGYTF
TRBV7-9	TRBJ2-7	NA	NA	TGTGCCAGCACCCCAGCAGGGGTTCCCTACGAGCAGTACTTC	CASTPAGVPYEQYF
TRBV5-1	TRBJ2-2	NA	NA	TGCGCCAGCAGCCCCCGCGGGACAACGGACACCGGGGAGCTGTTTTTT	CASSPRGTTDTGELFF
TRBV29-1	TRBJ2-1	NA	TRBD1	TGCAGCGTAAGGACAGGCTCCTACAATGAGCAGTTCTTC	CSVRTGSYNEQFF
TRBV6-1	TRBJ2-1	NA	NA	TGTGCCAGCAGTGCTGTGACTGGCGGGTCCTACAATGAGCAGTTCTTC	CASSAVTGGSYNEQFF
TRBV7-9	TRBJ2-3	NA	TRBD2	TGTGCCAGCAGCTTCGCAACCATCGGACTAGCGGGGACAGATACGCAGTATTTT	CASSFATIGLAGTDTQYF
TRBV5-1	TRBJ2-7	NA	NA	TGCGCCAGCAGCTTCCAGGGGCCGGGGGAGGAGCAGTACTTC	CASSFQGPGEEQYF
TRBV5-1	TRBJ1-4	NA	NA	TGCGCCAGCAGCCCCGAGAAGAATGAAAAACTGTTTTTT	CASSPEKNEKLFF
TRBV7-9	TRBJ2-5	NA	NA	TGTGCCAGCAGCCGCCCTGGGAAGGCCCAGTACTTC	CASSRPGKAQYF
TRBV5-1	TRBJ1-6	NA	TRBD1	TGCGCCAGCAGCCCGACAGGGGATAATTCACCCCTCCACTTT	CASSPTGDNSPLHF
TRBV5-1	TRBJ1-1	NA	NA	TGCGCCAGCAGCTTGGGCCTGGAAGCTTTCTTT	CASSLGLEAFF
TRBV5-6	TRBJ1-6	once	NA	TGTGCCAGCAGCTTCTCTGGGAGGGTCCTCCACTTT	CASSFSGRVLHF
TRBV6-6	TRBJ1-4	NA	TRBD1	TGTGCCAGCAGGTCGGCAGGGGGGGGCGGTGAAAAACTGTTTTTT	CASRSAGGGGEKLFF
TRBV30	TRBJ1-4	few	NA	TGTGCCTGGAGTGCAGGCAAGGGGGTTAGGGGCAAAGAAAAACTGTTTTTT	CAWSAGKGVRGKEKLFF
TRBV5-1	TRBJ1-1	NA	TRBD1	TGCGCCAGCAGCTTAGGACAGGGGAGGAACACTGAAGCTTTCTTT	CASSLGQGRNTEAFF
TRBV6-6	TRBJ1-2	NA	TRBD1	TGTGCCAGCAGTCCCGGGACAGGGGGATATGGCTACACCTTC	CASSPGTGGYGYTF
TRBV29-1	TRBJ1-1	NA	NA	TGCAGCGTGTGTAACAGGAACACTGAAGCTTTCTTT	CSVCNRNTEAFF
TRBV11-2	TRBJ1-1	NA	NA	TGTGCCAGCAGCTTAGGGCGGAACACTGAAGCTTTCTTT	CASSLGRNTEAFF
TRBV7-9	TRBJ1-4	NA	NA	TGTGCCAGCAGCTTTTCCAGGGGCGGGAGTGAAAAACTGTTTTTT	CASSFSRGGSEKLFF
TRBV10-1	TRBJ1-1	NA	NA	TGCGCCAGCAGTGAGGGAAGGGACACTGAAGCTTTCTTT	CASSEGRDTEAFF
TRBV5-5	TRBJ1-2	NA	TRBD1	TGTGCCAGCAGCTTGGAGGTAGGGGGCGGCTATGGCTACACCTTC	CASSLEVGGGYGYTF